These 14 T cell receptor beta chains were sequenced from one sample in a study of lymphopenia after photon versus proton radiotherapy. Measured with immunoSEQ multiplex PCR; TCRdb has only the in-frame clones, and not every one. The sample consists of tens of thousands of clones, nearly 95% of them appearing once. The sequencing here drew on peripheral blood, taken from a patient treated with photon-based radiotherapy. Receptors originate from a woman in her fifties or sixties with cholangiocarcinoma.

The genes are TRBV4-1 and TRBJ1-2; D not resolved. This CDR3 contains 14 residues. V was trimmed by 0 bases and J by 7 bases, leaving 12 bases between them. Germline V gene data show CDR1 as MGHRA and CDR2 as YSYEKL. The CDR3 reads CASSQDWEERGYTF. As DNA, the CDR3 is TGCGCCAGCAGCCAAGATTGGGAGGAACGTGGCTACACCTTC.

The chain uses TRBV5-1 and TRBJ1-1, with no clear D. V was trimmed by 1 base and J by 1 base, leaving 11 bases between them. The germline V gene encodes CDR1 SGHRS and CDR2 YFSETQ. The CDR3 has 15 residues. This CDR3 reads CASSLLGPPNTEAFF. In DNA form, the CDR3 reads TGCGCCAGCAGCTTGTTAGGGCCGCCGAACACTGAAGCTTTCTTT.

In nucleotides, the CDR3 is TGTGCCAGTAGTAAACCTGGGGGGTATTACGAGCAGTACTTC. Encoded protein: CASSKPGGYYEQYF. V and J are TRBV19 and TRBJ2-7; tentatively, D is TRBD2 (6 bases). This CDR3 is 14 amino acids long. Germline CDR1 LNHDA, CDR2 SQIVND (reference sequence). V was pared by 4 bases and J by 4 bases, with 14 bases between. Variable domain in full (rest from reference TRBV19 and TRBJ2-7): DGGITQSPKYLFRKEGQNVTLSCEQNLNHDAMYWYRQDPGQGLRLIYYSQIVNDFQKGDIAEGYSVSREKKESFPLTVTSAQKNPTAFYLCASSKPGGYYEQYFGPGTRLTVT.

This rearrangement joins TRBV30 to TRBJ1-5, with no clear D. The CDR3 has 13 residues. V was pared by 1 base and J by 6 bases, with 10 bases between. Germline V gives CDR1 GTSNPN, CDR2 SVGIG (reference sequence). The CDR3 is CAWSGSAGQPQHF. Written as DNA, the CDR3 is TGTGCCTGGAGTGGGAGTGCGGGTCAGCCCCAGCATTTT.

The chain is built from TRBV18 and TRBJ2-3, with D unclear. CDR1 and CDR2 (germline): KGHSH, LQKENI. Trimming stripped 1 base from V and 5 bases from J, with 10 bases between. The CDR3 spans 14 residues. The CDR3 coding sequence is TGTGCCAGCTCACCACGGGGTGCAATAGATACGCAGTATTTT. Encoded protein: CASSPRGAIDTQYF.

The rearrangement links TRBV2 to TRBJ2-7, with 8 bases identical to TRBD1. CDR3 length equals 14 residues. With V trimmed by 7 bases and J by 1 base, 6 bases remained unmatched. The germline gives CDR1 SNHLY, CDR2 FYNNEI. The CDR3 sequence: CASNGQGSSYEQYF. The CDR3 DNA is TGTGCCAGCAATGGACAGGGTTCTTCCTACGAGCAGTACTTC.

V and J are TRBV21-1 and TRBJ1-2. TRBV21-1 is listed as a pseudogene. This CDR3 has 17 residues. CDR3 nucleotides: TGTGCCAGCAGCAAAAAAAGGGGGGTAGACAGACTCTATGGCTACACCTTC. Its translation: CASSKKRGVDRLYGYTF.

The chain joins TRBV5-1 to TRBJ1-2; a weak D match, TRBD1 (6 bases). The CDR3 is 15 residues long. The V end lost 4 bases, the J end lost 4 bases, and 17 bases lay between the germline ends. Germline V gives CDR1 SGHRS, CDR2 YFSETQ. The CDR3 nucleotides read TGCGCCAGCAGCCCCTCTATGGACAGTTTCTATGGCTACACCTTC. Protein sequence: CASSPSMDSFYGYTF.

This chain uses TRBV7-9 with TRBJ1-5; tentatively, D is TRBD1 (5 bases). The CDR3 is made up of 16 amino acids. The germline V and J ends were trimmed by 4 bases and 7 bases, with 20 bases remaining between them. The V gene's germline CDR1 is SEHNR and CDR2 FQNEAQ (reference sequence). In DNA, the CDR3 is TGTGCCAGCAGCTCAAGCACTGCAGGACAAGGGCAGCCCCAGCATTTT. This codes for CASSSSTAGQGQPQHF.

This chain links TRBV7-8 with TRBJ1-1; a possible D gene is TRBD1 (6 bases). This CDR3 has 16 residues. CDR1 is SGHVS, CDR2 FQNEAQ, per germline. V was trimmed by 7 bases and J by 3 bases, leaving 21 bases between them. CDR3 nucleotide sequence: TGTGCCAGCACCTACCTTGGGGGGCGGACGGACACTGAAGCTTTCTTT. This codes for CASTYLGGRTDTEAFF.

This chain links TRBV6-5 with TRBJ2-3; D unresolved. From germline, CDR1 is MNHEY and CDR2 SVGAGI. The CDR3 extends over 11 amino acids. Trimming left V 8 bases short and J 4 bases short, with 7 bases between. The CDR3 nucleotides read TGTGCCAGCGCCCAGGCAGATACGCAGTATTTT. This sequence encodes CASAQADTQYF.

The chain employs TRBV6-1 and TRBJ2-7, with 7 nucleotides matching TRBD1. Germline V gene sequence: CDR1 MNHNS, CDR2 SASEGT. The CDR3 is made up of 15 amino acids. V lost 6 bases and J lost 3; bases outside the gene matches: 11. The chain's CDR3 is CASRAGTAGIYEQYF. CDR3 in DNA: TGTGCCAGCAGGGCCGGGACAGCCGGGATCTACGAGCAGTACTTC.

This sequence joins TRBV11-2 and TRBJ1-1, with 8 bases fitting TRBD1. The CDR3 has 17 residues. The trim removed 5 bases at V and 0 bases at J, leaving 11 bases unmatched. Germline-derived CDR1 and CDR2 are SGHAT and FQNNGV. The CDR3 loop reads CASSPDRGLLMNTEAFF. The CDR3 bases are TGTGCCAGCAGCCCTGACAGGGGCTTACTTATGAACACTGAAGCTTTCTTT.

The rearrangement links TRBV7-2 to TRBJ1-3; D is unclear. Germline V gene sequence: CDR1 SGHTA, CDR2 FQGNSA. V dropped 1 base and J dropped 0 bases, with 10 bases sitting between them. The CDR3 is 16 amino acids. The CDR3 DNA reads as TGTGCCAGCAGCTTAGTCCCCAGCGTCTCTGGAAACACCATATATTTT. This encodes CASSLVPSVSGNTIYF.